A selection of T cell receptor beta chains follows, all from one sample in a study of cytomegalovirus exposure and HLA in healthy donors. The data were produced by immunoSEQ multiplex PCR, yet TCRdb's version contains in-frame clones alone and is incomplete. Of 65,000 to 100,000 clones listed, under 95% are singletons. Sequencing input: PBMCs. The receptors derive from a woman aged 25 to 39 in good health and CMV-seronegative. Both conserved end residues are part of each CDR3. The D gene is left open where the match is weak. Clone size, where shown, is once, few, many, or a class for clones that have expanded.

cdr3_length d_call j_call v_call clone_size cdr3_aa cdr3_nt
14 TRBD1 TRBJ1-5 TRBV27 . CASSSRTGHQPQHF TGTGCCAGCAGTTCTAGGACAGGGCATCAGCCCCAGCATTTT
15 TRBD2 TRBJ2-3 TRBV5-1 . CASSFIAGSTDTQYF TGCGCCAGCAGCTTTATAGCGGGCAGCACAGATACGCAGTATTTT
13 . TRBJ1-1 TRBV19 . CASSGSMNTEAFF TGTGCCAGTTCGGGTTCCATGAACACTGAAGCTTTCTTT
13 . TRBJ2-7 TRBV9 . CASSVPPGDEQYF TGTGCCAGCAGCGTCCCCCCGGGGGACGAGCAGTACTTC
16 TRBD2 TRBJ2-5 TRBV5-4 . CASSITLAGGQETQYF TGTGCCAGCAGCATAACCCTAGCGGGAGGGCAGGAGACCCAGTACTTC
17 TRBD2 TRBJ2-3 TRBV6-1 . CASSESWSSGRADTQYF TGTGCCAGCAGTGAATCATGGAGTAGCGGGAGGGCAGATACGCAGTATTTT
18 TRBD2 TRBJ2-7 TRBV5-1 . CASSLVGGLSGSSYEQYF TGCGCCAGCAGCTTGGTTGGTGGACTTAGCGGGTCGTCCTACGAGCAGTACTTC
13 TRBD2 TRBJ2-7 TRBV6-5 . CASSQPGLDEQYF TGTGCCAGCAGCCAACCGGGACTAGACGAGCAGTACTTC
15 TRBD2 TRBJ2-7 TRBV5-1 . CASSLGTSGSYEQYF TGCGCCAGCAGCTTAGGAACTAGCGGGTCCTACGAGCAGTACTTC
16 . TRBJ2-2 TRBV5-1 . CASSLVPGENTGELFF TGCGCCAGCAGCTTGGTTCCGGGGGAGAACACCGGGGAGCTGTTTTTT
16 . TRBJ2-1 TRBV7-3 . CASSPSSKLASNEQFF TGTGCCAGCAGCCCAAGCAGCAAACTAGCCTCCAATGAGCAGTTCTTC
13 . TRBJ2-7 TRBV30 . CAWSVGQSYEQYF TGTGCCTGGAGTGTTGGGCAGTCCTACGAGCAGTACTTC
13 . TRBJ2-2 TRBV5-6 . CASNLRDTGELFF TGTGCCAGCAATCTACGAGACACCGGGGAGCTGTTTTTT
14 TRBD1 TRBJ1-2 TRBV19 . CASSALRQGGGYTF TGTGCCAGTAGTGCCCTCCGACAGGGGGGTGGCTACACCTTC
13 TRBD1 TRBJ1-2 TRBV2 once CASVGDSNYGYTF TGTGCCAGCGTCGGGGACAGCAACTATGGCTACACCTTC
13 . TRBJ2-7 TRBV12-5 . CASGLVTAYEQYF TGTGCTAGTGGTTTGGTAACAGCCTACGAGCAGTACTTC
15 . TRBJ2-2 TRBV2 . CASRSDTANTGELFF TGTGCCAGCAGGTCGGATACAGCTAACACCGGGGAGCTGTTTTTT
14 . TRBJ2-1 TRBV27 . CASRRQGFNNEQFF TGTGCCAGCCGCCGGCAGGGGTTTAACAATGAGCAGTTCTTC
13 . TRBJ1-2 TRBV7-2 . CASRTGIGYGYTF TGTGCCAGTCGAACAGGGATCGGATATGGCTACACCTTC
15 . TRBJ1-3 TRBV7-8 . CASSLQGTSGNTIYF TGTGCCAGCAGCTTACAGGGGACCTCTGGAAACACCATATATTTT
16 . TRBJ1-2 TRBV28 . CASSPPQSSRYYGYTF TGTGCCAGCAGTCCCCCCCAGTCCTCCCGATACTATGGCTACACCTTC
16 TRBD2 TRBJ2-2 TRBV6-4 . CASSDSSGSGPGELFF TGTGCCAGCAGTGACTCTAGCGGGAGTGGACCGGGGGAGCTGTTTTTT
13 . TRBJ2-5 TRBV6-1 . CASSEVRVETQYF TGTGCCAGCAGTGAGGTGCGGGTTGAGACCCAGTACTTC
14 . TRBJ1-3 TRBV30 . CAWSAGDAGNTIYF TGTGCCTGGAGTGCAGGGGACGCTGGAAACACCATATATTTT
19 TRBD1 TRBJ2-4 TRBV7-9 . CASSLGDRGFRPSKNIQYF TGTGCCAGCAGCTTAGGGGACAGGGGGTTCCGACCAAGCAAAAACATTCAGTACTTC
12 . TRBJ2-1 TRBV6-1 . CASKGASNEQFF TGTGCCAGCAAGGGAGCAAGCAATGAGCAGTTCTTC
14 . TRBJ1-2 TRBV28 . CASVTGRPHYGYTF TGTGCCAGCGTCACAGGCCGCCCCCACTATGGCTACACCTTC
14 . TRBJ1-5 TRBV18 . CASSVRGRAQPQHF TGTGCCAGCTCGGTAAGGGGCAGGGCTCAGCCCCAGCATTTT
14 TRBD1 TRBJ1-5 TRBV6-5 . CASSPGTGWEPQHF TGTGCCAGCAGTCCCGGGACAGGGTGGGAGCCCCAGCATTTT
12 . TRBJ2-5 TRBV10-3 . CAISTGQETQYF TGTGCCATCAGTACAGGGCAAGAGACCCAGTACTTC
17 TRBD2 TRBJ2-7 TRBV30 . CAWKAPERGAGIREQYF TGTGCCTGGAAAGCCCCGGAGCGGGGGGCCGGGATTCGAGAACAGTACTTC
13 . TRBJ2-3 TRBV2 . CASSGLEADTQYF TGTGCCAGCAGTGGACTAGAGGCAGATACGCAGTATTTT
14 . TRBJ2-4 TRBV19 . CASSSDHRDGIQYF TGTGCCAGTAGCTCCGACCACAGGGACGGAATTCAGTACTTC
16 . TRBJ1-4 TRBV7-6 once CASSSRSGKGYEKLFF TGTGCCAGCAGCTCCCGGTCGGGCAAGGGGTATGAAAAACTGTTTTTT
16 . TRBJ2-7 TRBV27 . CASSPSGIAISYEQYF TGTGCCAGCAGTCCATCCGGGATAGCGATCTCCTACGAGCAGTACTTC
15 TRBD2 TRBJ2-3 TRBV9 . CASSAAFGRVDTQYF TGTGCCAGCAGCGCCGCGTTCGGGAGGGTTGATACGCAGTATTTT
19 TRBD2 TRBJ2-3 TRBV4-2 . CASSQAGLAGNLITDTQYF TGTGCCAGCAGCCAAGCAGGACTAGCGGGGAATCTCATCACAGATACGCAGTATTTT
14 . TRBJ2-7 TRBV9 . CASSGRDSSYEQYF TGTGCCAGCAGCGGCCGGGACTCATCCTACGAGCAGTACTTC
14 . TRBJ2-2 TRBV6-6 . CASSGQSNTGELFF TGTGCCAGCAGCGGACAGTCGAACACCGGGGAGCTGTTTTTT
15 TRBD1 TRBJ1-1 TRBV5-1 once CASSFGQGGRFEAFF TGCGCCAGCAGCTTTGGACAGGGGGGGCGCTTTGAAGCTTTCTTT
16 TRBD1 TRBJ2-3 TRBV18 . CASSRQGAVSTDTQYF TGTGCCAGCTCACGACAGGGGGCGGTGAGCACAGATACGCAGTATTTT
15 TRBD1 TRBJ1-5 TRBV29-1 . CSAATGTGINQPQHF TGCAGCGCTGCTACCGGGACAGGGATAAATCAGCCCCAGCATTTT
14 . TRBJ1-2 TRBV21-1 . CASSPGTGGDGYTF TGTGCCAGCAGCCCCGGGACAGGGGGCGATGGCTACACCTTC
13 . TRBJ2-2 TRBV28 . CASSPQGSGELFF TGTGCCAGCAGTCCACAGGGTTCCGGGGAGCTGTTTTTT
17 TRBD1 TRBJ2-7 TRBV15 . CATSRGSAGQGAYEQYF TGTGCCACCAGCAGAGGAAGTGCGGGACAGGGGGCCTACGAGCAGTACTTC
15 TRBD1 TRBJ2-7 TRBV7-3 . CASSFTGQGTHEQYF TGTGCCAGCAGCTTTACGGGACAGGGGACCCACGAGCAGTACTTC
14 TRBD2 TRBJ2-7 TRBV6-5 . CASKGTSGNYEQYF TGTGCCAGTAAAGGGACTAGCGGAAACTACGAGCAGTACTTC
15 TRBD2 TRBJ2-7 TRBV6-5 . CASSYSTSVTHEQYF TGTGCCAGCAGTTACTCGACTAGCGTGACCCACGAGCAGTACTTC
12 . TRBJ2-1 TRBV7-2 . CASSLALYEQFF TGTGCCAGCAGCTTAGCCCTGTATGAGCAGTTCTTC
14 . TRBJ1-1 TRBV11-2 . CASSGQGANTEAFF TGTGCCAGCAGCGGACAAGGAGCGAACACTGAAGCTTTCTTT
17 TRBD2 TRBJ2-5 TRBV11-2 . CASSLVSGRPPGETQYF TGTGCCAGCAGCTTAGTTAGCGGGAGGCCCCCAGGAGAGACCCAGTACTTC
11 . TRBJ2-1 TRBV20-1 . CSTGAYNEQFF TGCAGTACGGGGGCCTACAATGAGCAGTTCTTC
15 . TRBJ1-1 TRBV5-3 . CARSLVAREDTEAFF TGTGCCAGAAGCTTGGTGGCCAGGGAGGACACTGAAGCTTTCTTT
14 . TRBJ2-1 TRBV29-1 . CSVVRRGTANEQFF TGCAGCGTTGTCCGGCGGGGTACTGCGAATGAGCAGTTCTTC
17 . TRBJ2-5 TRBV7-9 . CASSLAPVTGTLVSQYF TGTGCCAGCAGCTTAGCCCCCGTAACCGGGACTCTGGTCTCCCAGTACTTC